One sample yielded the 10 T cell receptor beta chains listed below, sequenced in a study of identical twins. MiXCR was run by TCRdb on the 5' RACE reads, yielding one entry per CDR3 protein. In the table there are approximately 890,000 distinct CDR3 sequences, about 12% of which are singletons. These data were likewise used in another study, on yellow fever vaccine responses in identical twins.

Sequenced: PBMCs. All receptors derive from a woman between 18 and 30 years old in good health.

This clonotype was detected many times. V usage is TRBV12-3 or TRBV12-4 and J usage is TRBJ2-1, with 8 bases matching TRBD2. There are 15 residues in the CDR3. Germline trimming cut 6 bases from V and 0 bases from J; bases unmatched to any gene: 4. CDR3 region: CASRVGTSSYNEQFF. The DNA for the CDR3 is TGTGCCAGCAGGGTGGGGACTAGCTCCTACAATGAGCAGTTCTTC.

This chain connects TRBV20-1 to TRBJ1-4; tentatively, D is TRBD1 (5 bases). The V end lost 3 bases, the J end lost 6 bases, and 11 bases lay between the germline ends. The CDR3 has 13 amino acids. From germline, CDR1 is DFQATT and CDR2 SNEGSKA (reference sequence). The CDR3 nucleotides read TGCAGTGCTAGGAATGGGGCTTATGAAAAACTGTTTTTT. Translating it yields CSARNGAYEKLFF.

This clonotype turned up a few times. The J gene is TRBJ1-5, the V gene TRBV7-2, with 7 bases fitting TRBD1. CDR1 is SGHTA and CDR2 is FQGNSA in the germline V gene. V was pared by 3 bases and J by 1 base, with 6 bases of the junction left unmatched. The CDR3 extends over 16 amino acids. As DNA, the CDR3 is TGTGCCAGCAGCTTCGAAGACAGGGACAGCAATCAGCCCCAGCATTTT. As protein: CASSFEDRDSNQPQHF.

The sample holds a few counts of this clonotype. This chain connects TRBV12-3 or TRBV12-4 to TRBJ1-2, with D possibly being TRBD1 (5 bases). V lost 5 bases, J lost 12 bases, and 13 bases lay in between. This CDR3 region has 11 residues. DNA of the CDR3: TGTGCCAGCAGTCTAGGGGTTAAGAACACCTTC. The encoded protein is CASSLGVKNTF.

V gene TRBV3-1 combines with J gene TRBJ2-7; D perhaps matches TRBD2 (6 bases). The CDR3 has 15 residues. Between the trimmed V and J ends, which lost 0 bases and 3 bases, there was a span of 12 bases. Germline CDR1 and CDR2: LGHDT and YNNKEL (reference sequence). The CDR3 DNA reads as TGTGCCAGCAGCCAAGACTCCCGGCGGGGCTACGAGCAGTACTTC. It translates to CASSQDSRRGYEQYF.

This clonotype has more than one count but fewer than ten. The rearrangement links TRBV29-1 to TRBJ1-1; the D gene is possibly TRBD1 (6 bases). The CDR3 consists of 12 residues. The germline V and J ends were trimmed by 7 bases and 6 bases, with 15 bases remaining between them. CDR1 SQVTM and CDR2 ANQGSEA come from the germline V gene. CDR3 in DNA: TGCAGCGCCGCACAGGGAACGTCTGAAGCTTTCTTT. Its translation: CSAAQGTSEAFF.

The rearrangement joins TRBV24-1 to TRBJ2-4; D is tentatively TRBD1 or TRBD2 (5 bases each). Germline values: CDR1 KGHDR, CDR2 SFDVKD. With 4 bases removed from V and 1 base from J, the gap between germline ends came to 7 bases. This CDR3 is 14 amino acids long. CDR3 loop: CATSDEGAKNIQYF. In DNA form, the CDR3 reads TGTGCCACCAGTGACGAGGGGGCCAAAAACATTCAGTACTTC.

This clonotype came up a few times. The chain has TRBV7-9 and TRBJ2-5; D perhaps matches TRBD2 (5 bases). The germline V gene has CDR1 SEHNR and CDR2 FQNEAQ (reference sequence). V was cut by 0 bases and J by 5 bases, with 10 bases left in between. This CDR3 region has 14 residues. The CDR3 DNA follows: TGTGCCAGCAGCTTAGCGACCAGGAGGGAGACCCAGTACTTC. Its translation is CASSLATRRETQYF. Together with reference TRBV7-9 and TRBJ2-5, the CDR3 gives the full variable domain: DTGVSQNPRHKITKRGQNVTFRCDPISEHNRLYWYRQTLGQGPEFLTYFQNEAQLEKSRLLSDRFSAERPKGSFSTLEIQRTEQGDSAMYLCASSLATRRETQYFGPGTRLLVL.

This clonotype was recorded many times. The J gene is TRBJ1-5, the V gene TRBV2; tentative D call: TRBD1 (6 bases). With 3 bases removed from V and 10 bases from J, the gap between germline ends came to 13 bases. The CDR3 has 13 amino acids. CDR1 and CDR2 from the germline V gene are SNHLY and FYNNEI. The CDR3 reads CASSETGGGPQHF. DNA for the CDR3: TGTGCCAGCAGTGAGACGGGCGGGGGCCCCCAGCATTTT.

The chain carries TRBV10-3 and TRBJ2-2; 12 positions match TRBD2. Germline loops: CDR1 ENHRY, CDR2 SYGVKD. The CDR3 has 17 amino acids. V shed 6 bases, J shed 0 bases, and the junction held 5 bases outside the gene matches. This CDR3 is CAISYGLAGTNTGELFF. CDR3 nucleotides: TGTGCCATCAGCTACGGACTAGCGGGGACGAACACCGGGGAGCTGTTTTTT.